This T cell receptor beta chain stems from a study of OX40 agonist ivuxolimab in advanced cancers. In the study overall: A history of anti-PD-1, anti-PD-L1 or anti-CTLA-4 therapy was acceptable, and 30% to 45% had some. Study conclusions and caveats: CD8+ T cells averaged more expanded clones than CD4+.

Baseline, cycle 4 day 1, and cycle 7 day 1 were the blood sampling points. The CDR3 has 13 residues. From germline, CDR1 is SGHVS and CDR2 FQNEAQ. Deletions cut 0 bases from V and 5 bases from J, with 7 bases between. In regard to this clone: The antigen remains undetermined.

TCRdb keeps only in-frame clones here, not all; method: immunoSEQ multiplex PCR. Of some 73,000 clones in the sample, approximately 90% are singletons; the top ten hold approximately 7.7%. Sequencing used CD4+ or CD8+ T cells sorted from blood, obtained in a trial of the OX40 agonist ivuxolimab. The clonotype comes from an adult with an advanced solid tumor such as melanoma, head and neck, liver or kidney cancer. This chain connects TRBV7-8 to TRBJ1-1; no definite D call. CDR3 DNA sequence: TGTGCCAGCAGCTTAGCAGGGCGAACTGAAGCTTTCTTT. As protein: CASSLAGRTEAFF.